This TCR beta chain was retrieved from a study of blood T cell repertoires in COVID-19. Study background: Both acute and convalescent COVID-19 samples were obtained from the United States, Italy and Spain.

Looked up from germline, CDR1 is SGHTA and CDR2 is FQGNSA. Between the trimmed V and J ends, which lost 5 bases and 5 bases, there was a span of 13 bases. The CDR3 has 14 residues. Original processing notes: Amplified reference gene primers provided the basis for estimating nucleated cell counts. Sequenced by immunoSEQ multiplex PCR; TCRdb stores in-frame clones only, minus some. That table gives V, J and clone size, and the DNA gave D and trimming. Among some 300,000 clones listed, roughly 88% were seen once. The clonotype was recovered from a woman aged 25 to 39 who had recovered from COVID-19. The sequencing sample was made of peripheral blood. The chain uses TRBV7-2 and TRBJ2-1, with D tentatively TRBD2 (7 bases). In nucleotides, the CDR3 is TGTGCCAGCAGCAGAGGGGGGGCAAACAATGAGCAGTTCTTC. Translation gives CASSRGGANNEQFF.